This entry features one T cell receptor beta chain sequence. Ten or more counts support this clonotype. Its cognate antigen has yet to be identified. Base qualities are missing; no much larger clone stands one base away. This record belongs to a study of beta chain bispecific antibodies for T cell cancers (dated by TCRdb to 2020 to 2023). For context, the study as a whole: After T cells from healthy donors were cocultured with bispecific antibodies and T cell leukemia lines, the researchers used TRBV sequencing of the cells that survived to measure how much each TRBV family was depleted. Jurkat cells expressed surface TRBV12 (TRBV12-3), and HPB-ALL cells expressed surface TRBV5-5.

T cells were expanded from blood mononuclear cells for 3 to 4 days using either anti-CD3 antibody OKT3 or CD3/CD28 Dynabeads. The culture conditions for expanded T cells were RPMI 1640 plus 10% fetal bovine serum, recombinant human IL-2 (about 97 IU/ml) and IL-7 (around 4.7 ng/ml). For cocultures, 50,000 or so normal T cells were combined with 50,000 or so target cells and bispecific antibody in around 100 ul and incubated for about 15 hours at 37 degrees C. Each bispecific antibody was composed of two single-chain variable fragments, which were expressed in a single-chain diabody format with a His tag. The effector T cells were obtained from healthy human donors, with peripheral blood mononuclear cells isolated from leukapheresis samples by Ficoll density gradient centrifugation. Unique molecular identifier barcodes were built into the libraries and used for clonotype quantification. Qiagen AllPrep DNA/RNA Micro kits were used to isolate total RNA, and an Agilent TapeStation was used to check RNA quality. TCR beta libraries were constructed by 5' RACE, in which cDNA synthesis was followed by two PCR steps with TCR beta constant-region gene-specific primers. Sequencing of the TCR beta libraries was done on an Illumina MiSeq platform. The authors' analysis ran thus. Reads were processed with MIGEC, MiXCR and VDJtools. Clonotype frequency was calculated as the fraction of unique molecular identifiers assigned to a given clonotype among all unique molecular identifiers in the sample. Nonfunctional TRBV genes classified in IMGT as pseudogenes or open reading frames, such as TRBV1, TRBV12-1 and TRBV21, were excluded. TCRdb applied fastp at Q25 and MiXCR to the public reads, then kept only in-frame beta chains. Here each entry gathers all rows of one CDR3 protein and keeps the most common genes and DNA. Clone size and V and J calls follow TCRdb, not the original study. The sample contains 15,000 to 20,000 distinct CDR3 sequences, 2.1% of them found a single time. In total, the top ten clones hold about 7% of the sample.

On the study overall, not on this receptor specifically: Every sequenced sample was a mix of normal T cells and leukemia cell line cells, and most of the targeted TRBV signal originated from the leukemia cells instead of the normal T cells. Cross-reactivity of the anti-TRBV5-5 antibody with TRBV5-6 was attributed to high sequence similarity between the two genes.

V drops 5 bases and J drops 1 base, leaving 11 bases in between. Based on the germline V gene, the CDR1 and CDR2 sequences are MNHEY and SVGAGI. The CDR3 contains 14 residues, cysteine and phenylalanine counted. The DNA shown is the 42-base CDR3, in frame from base 1. This sequence was found in a human donor in good health. Some clones in this sample may be carry-over from other donors' samples. Recombination linked TRBV6-5 to TRBJ1-1, with the D gene call left open. Sample: healthy donor T cells cultured with leukemia cells. The CDR3 reads CASSPSISNTEAFF. In nucleotides, the sequence is TGTGCCAGCAGTCCCTCCATTTCGAACACTGAAGCTTTCTTT.